The 10 T cell receptor beta chains below come from one sample, sequenced in a study of Graves' ophthalmopathy and Graves' hyperthyroidism. The study amplified TCR beta CDR3 regions using RNA transcripts. An opening RT-PCR round employed HTBI primers and preceded a second-round multiplex PCR. TCRdb re-called the multiplex PCR reads with MiXCR, one entry per CDR3 protein. Of over 650,000 distinct CDR3 sequences listed, over 40% are singletons. Sequenced sample: peripheral blood. The receptors were sampled from an adult man with Graves' ophthalmopathy.

This clonotype was seen ten or more times. V gene TRBV7-9 combines with J gene TRBJ1-5, with unresolved D. Germline loops: CDR1 SEHNR, CDR2 FQNEAQ (reference sequence). The CDR3 sequence is 15 residues long. V dropped 5 bases and J dropped 0 bases, with 11 bases sitting between them. In DNA form, the CDR3 reads TGTGCCAGCAGCCCGATCGGGTATAGCAATCAGCCCCAGCATTTT. It yields the protein CASSPIGYSNQPQHF.

This clonotype has a count of ten or more. The chain joins TRBV13 to TRBJ1-2; tentative D call: TRBD1 (6 bases). Per the germline V gene, CDR1 is PRHDT and CDR2 is FYEKMQ (reference sequence). CDR3 length equals 14 residues. The V gene lost 5 bases and the J gene lost 3 bases, with 13 bases spanning the gap. The CDR3 DNA follows: TGTGCCAGCAGCGACCCGACAGGCGACTATGGCTACACCTTC. The encoded protein is CASSDPTGDYGYTF.

This clonotype was recorded at least ten times. The chain links TRBV6-6 to TRBJ1-6; D possibly corresponds to TRBD1 (6 bases). CDR1 and CDR2 from the germline V gene are MNHNY and SVGAGI (reference sequence). The CDR3 contains 13 residues. V lost 2 bases and J lost 14, with 13 bases in between. Here the CDR3 DNA reads TGTGCCAGCAGTTACAACGGGGGCCAAACCCTCCACTTT. Its translation is CASSYNGGQTLHF.

There are many counts of this clonotype. The chain links TRBV15 to TRBJ1-2, with D possibly matching TRBD1 (6 bases). This CDR3 region has 12 residues. Per the germline V gene, CDR1 is LNHNV and CDR2 is YYDKDF (reference sequence). Trimming removed 5 bases from V and 8 bases from J, with 12 bases in between. This CDR3 reads CATSFHRDGYTF. The CDR3 bases are TGTGCCACCAGCTTCCACAGGGACGGCTACACCTTC.

Ten or more counts support this clonotype. The chain links TRBV2 to TRBJ1-6; 7 bases match TRBD1. V shed 8 bases and J 5 bases; nucleotides not matched to a gene: 9. This CDR3 has 15 amino acids. Germline values: CDR1 SNHLY, CDR2 FYNNEI. The CDR3 region is CASSGQTTNNSPLHF. Here the CDR3 DNA reads TGTGCCAGCTCGGGACAGACCACAAATAATTCACCCCTCCACTTT.

This chain connects TRBV24-1 to TRBJ2-2, with 11 bases aligning to TRBD1. The CDR3 has 18 residues. V lost 3 bases to trimming and J lost 6 bases; unmatched junction nucleotides: 11. The V gene's germline CDR1 is KGHDR and CDR2 SFDVKD. CDR3 region: CATSDDDPGQGAAGELFF. The CDR3 DNA sequence: TGTGCCACCAGTGATGATGATCCCGGACAGGGGGCTGCCGGGGAGCTGTTTTTT.

This clonotype was counted only a few times. V gene TRBV2 combines with J gene TRBJ2-7, with 7 positions matching TRBD1. The CDR3 contains 13 residues. Per germline, CDR1 SNHLY and CDR2 FYNNEI. Trimming at V came to 8 bases and at J to 5 bases, leaving 9 bases not matched to a gene. The CDR3 nucleotides are TGTGCCAGCTCACCGAACAGGGGAAACGAGCAGTACTTC. This codes for CASSPNRGNEQYF.

The chain has TRBV25-1 and TRBJ1-1; no clear D. This CDR3 is 12 amino acids long. Looked up from germline, CDR1 is MGHDK and CDR2 is SYGVNS. V lost 7 bases and J 6 bases, leaving 12 bases between the germline ends. The CDR3 coding sequence is TGTGCCAGCACCCTGGAGGCGGCTGAAGCTTTCTTT. Protein: CASTLEAAEAFF.

The chain couples TRBV12-3 or TRBV12-4 to TRBJ2-2; tentatively, D is TRBD2 (5 bases). This CDR3 contains 15 residues. V was clipped by 5 bases and J by 1 base, with 11 bases between them. CDR3 coding DNA: TGTGCCAGCAGTGCCGTTGAGGGGAACACCGGGGAGCTGTTTTTT. The encoded protein is CASSAVEGNTGELFF.

This clonotype was seen at least ten times. This chain connects TRBV7-3 to TRBJ1-1; possible D gene TRBD1, 5 bases. There are 12 residues in the CDR3. The germline V gene has CDR1 SGHTA and CDR2 FQGTGA. The V and J ends lost 5 bases and 11 bases respectively, with 15 bases between them. The CDR3, as DNA: TGTGCCAGCAGCCCCGGGGGAGGGGTTGCTTTCTTT. It translates to CASSPGGGVAFF.